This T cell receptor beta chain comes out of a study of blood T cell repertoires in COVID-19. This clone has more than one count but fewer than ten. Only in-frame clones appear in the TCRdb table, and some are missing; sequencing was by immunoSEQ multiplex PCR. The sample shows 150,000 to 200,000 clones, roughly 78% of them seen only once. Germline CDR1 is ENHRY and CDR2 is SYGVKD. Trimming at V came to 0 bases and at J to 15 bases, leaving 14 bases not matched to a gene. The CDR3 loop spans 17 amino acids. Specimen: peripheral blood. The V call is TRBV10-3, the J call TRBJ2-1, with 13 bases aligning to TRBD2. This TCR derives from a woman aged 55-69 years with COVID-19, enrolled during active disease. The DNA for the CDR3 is TGTGCCATCAGTGAGTCGGGGAGGACTAGCGGGAGTAAGCCATTGTTCTTC. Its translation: CAISESGRTSGSKPLFF.